This is a list of T cell receptor beta chains from one sample in a study of blood T cell repertoires in COVID-19. Sequenced by immunoSEQ multiplex PCR; TCRdb stores in-frame clones only, minus some. The sample shows fewer than 150,000 clones, 86% of them seen only once. Sequenced material: peripheral blood. The receptors here all came from a man between 65 and 85 years old who had recovered from COVID-19. Both conserved end residues are trimmed from each CDR3.

v_call	j_call	cdr3_aa
TRBV11-3	TRBJ1-5	ASSPDRGNQPQH
TRBV5-1	TRBJ1-6	ASSSGGGASPLH
TRBV7-3	TRBJ2-2	ASSSGQNTGELF
TRBV29-1	TRBJ2-5	SAARGGRGETQY
TRBV7-2	TRBJ1-2	ASSLGQDYGYT
TRBV7-8	TRBJ2-5	ASSSRGTVLTGETQY
TRBV5-1	TRBJ2-2	ASSLGLAGNTGELF
TRBV4-3	TRBJ2-7	ASSQVTNYEQY
TRBV2	TRBJ1-6	ASSEIRQDSYNSPLH
TRBV7-9	TRBJ1-5	ASRGDRVGQPQH
TRBV19	TRBJ2-1	ASSAFQGARDNEQF
TRBV10-3	TRBJ2-3	AISGLGTDTQY
TRBV9	TRBJ1-1	ASAAGQVNTEAF
TRBV29-1	TRBJ2-3	SVEFAGGRDTQY
TRBV7-9	TRBJ2-3	ASSYGQGASTDTQY
TRBV6-7	TRBJ2-5	ASSYSTSGGTKSETQY
TRBV27	TRBJ2-7	ASSLVSGSYEQY
TRBV5-4	TRBJ2-7	ASSSARSGNYEQY
TRBV18	TRBJ1-6	ASSPTGDYNSPLH
TRBV28	TRBJ1-4	ASRLQGILTNEKLF
TRBV6-1	TRBJ2-7	ASSEAGHAYEQY
TRBV11-1	TRBJ1-1	ASSFIQGNTEAF
TRBV5-1	TRBJ2-5	ASSFSGTETQY
TRBV3-1/TRBV3-2	TRBJ1-2	ASSPVAVNYGYT
TRBV29-1	TRBJ1-1	SVERQGAGTEAF
TRBV9	TRBJ2-1	ASSLSGSYNEQF